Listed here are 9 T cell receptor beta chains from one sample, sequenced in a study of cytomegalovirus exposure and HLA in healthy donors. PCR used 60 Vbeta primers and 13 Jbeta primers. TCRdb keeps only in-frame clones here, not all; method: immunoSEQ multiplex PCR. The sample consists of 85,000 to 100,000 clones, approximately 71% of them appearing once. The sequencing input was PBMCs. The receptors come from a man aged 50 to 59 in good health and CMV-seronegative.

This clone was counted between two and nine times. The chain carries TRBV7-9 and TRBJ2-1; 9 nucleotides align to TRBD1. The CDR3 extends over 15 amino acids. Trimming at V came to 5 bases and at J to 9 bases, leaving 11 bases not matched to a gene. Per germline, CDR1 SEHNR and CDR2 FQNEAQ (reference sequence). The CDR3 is CASSHPGQGFGEQFF. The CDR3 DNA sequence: TGTGCCAGCAGCCACCCGGGACAGGGATTCGGTGAGCAGTTCTTC.

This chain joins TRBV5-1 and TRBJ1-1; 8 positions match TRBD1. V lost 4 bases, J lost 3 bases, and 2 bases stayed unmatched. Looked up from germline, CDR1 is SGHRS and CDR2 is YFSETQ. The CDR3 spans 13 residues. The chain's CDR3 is CASSRGQDTEAFF. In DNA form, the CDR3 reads TGCGCCAGCAGCCGGGGACAGGACACTGAAGCTTTCTTT. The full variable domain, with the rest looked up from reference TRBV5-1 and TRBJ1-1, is KAGVTQTPRYLIKTRGQQVTLSCSPISGHRSVSWYQQTPGQGLQFLFEYFSETQRNKGNFPGRFSGRQFSNSRSEMNVSTLELGDSALYLCASSRGQDTEAFFGQGTRLTVV.

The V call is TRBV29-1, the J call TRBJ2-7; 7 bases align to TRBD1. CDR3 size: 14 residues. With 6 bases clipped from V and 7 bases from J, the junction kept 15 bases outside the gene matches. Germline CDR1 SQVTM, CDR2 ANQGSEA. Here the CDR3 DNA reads TGCAGCGTGGCCGGGACAGACGTCTTCCGGGAGCAGTACGTC. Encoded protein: CSVAGTDVFREQYV.

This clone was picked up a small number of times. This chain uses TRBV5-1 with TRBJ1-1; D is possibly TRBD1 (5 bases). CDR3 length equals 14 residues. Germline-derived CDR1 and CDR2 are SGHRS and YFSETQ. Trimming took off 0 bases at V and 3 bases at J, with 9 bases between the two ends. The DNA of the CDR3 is TGCGCCAGCAGCTTGGGTGGCAGGGACACTGAAGCTTTCTTT. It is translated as CASSLGGRDTEAFF.

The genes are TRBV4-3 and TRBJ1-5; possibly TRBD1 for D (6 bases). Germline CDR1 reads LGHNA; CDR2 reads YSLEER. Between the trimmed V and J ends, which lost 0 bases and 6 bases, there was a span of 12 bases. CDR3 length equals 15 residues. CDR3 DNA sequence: TGCGCCAGCAGCCAAGATTTCAGGGGCGGTCAGCCCCAGCATTTT. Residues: CASSQDFRGGQPQHF.

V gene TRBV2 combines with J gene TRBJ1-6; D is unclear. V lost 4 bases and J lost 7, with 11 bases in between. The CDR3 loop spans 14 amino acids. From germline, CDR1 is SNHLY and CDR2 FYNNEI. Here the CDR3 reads CASSGQVKNSPLHF. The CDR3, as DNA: TGTGCCAGCAGTGGTCAGGTGAAGAATTCACCCCTCCACTTT.

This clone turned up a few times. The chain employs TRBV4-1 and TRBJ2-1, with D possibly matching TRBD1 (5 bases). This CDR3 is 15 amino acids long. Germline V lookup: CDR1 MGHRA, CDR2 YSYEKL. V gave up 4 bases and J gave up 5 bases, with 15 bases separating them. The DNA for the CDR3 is TGCGCCAGCAGCCCTACAGGAAGGGGTGACAATGAGCAGTTCTTC. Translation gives CASSPTGRGDNEQFF.

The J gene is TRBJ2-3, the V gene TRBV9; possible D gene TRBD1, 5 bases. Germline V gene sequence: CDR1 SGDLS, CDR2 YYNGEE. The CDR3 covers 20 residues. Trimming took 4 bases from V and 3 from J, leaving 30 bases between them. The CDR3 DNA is TGTGCCAGCAGCTCCCCCCGGGTAAGGACATCGAGGATAACAACAGATACGCAGTATTTT. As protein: CASSSPRVRTSRITTDTQYF.

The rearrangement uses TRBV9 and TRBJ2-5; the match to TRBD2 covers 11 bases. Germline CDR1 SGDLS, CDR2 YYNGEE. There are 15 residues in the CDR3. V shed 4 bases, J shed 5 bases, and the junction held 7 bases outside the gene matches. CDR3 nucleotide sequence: TGTGCCAGCAGCTTTAGCGGGGGGGCGTTGGAGACCCAGTACTTC. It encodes CASSFSGGALETQYF. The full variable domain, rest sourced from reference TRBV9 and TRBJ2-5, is DSGVTQTPKHLITATGQRVTLRCSPRSGDLSVYWYQQSLDQGLQFLIQYYNGEERAKGNILERFSAQQFPDLHSELNLSSLELGDSALYFCASSFSGGALETQYFGPGTRLLVL.